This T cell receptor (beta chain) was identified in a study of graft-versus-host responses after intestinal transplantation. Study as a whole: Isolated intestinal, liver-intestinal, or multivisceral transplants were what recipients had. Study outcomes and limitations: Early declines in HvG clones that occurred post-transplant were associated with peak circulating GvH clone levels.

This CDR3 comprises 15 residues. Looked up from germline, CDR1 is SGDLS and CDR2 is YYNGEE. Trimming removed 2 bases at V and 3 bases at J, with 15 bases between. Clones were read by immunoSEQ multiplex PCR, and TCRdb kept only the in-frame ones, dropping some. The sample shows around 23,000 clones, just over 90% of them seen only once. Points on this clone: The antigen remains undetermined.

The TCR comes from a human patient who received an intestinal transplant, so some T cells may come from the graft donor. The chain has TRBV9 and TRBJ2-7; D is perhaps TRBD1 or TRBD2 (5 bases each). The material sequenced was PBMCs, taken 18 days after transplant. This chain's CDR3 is CASSVSPGPVYEQYF. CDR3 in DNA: TGTGCCAGCAGCGTCAGTCCGGGACCGGTCTACGAGCAGTACTTC.